This TCR beta chain comes out of a study of neoadjuvant nivolumab and ipilimumab in lung cancer. Profiling relied on immunoSEQ multiplex PCR, and the TCRdb table lists in-frame clones only, not all of them. The top ten clones hold roughly 24% of a sample with 20,000 to 25,000 clones, 82% of them seen once. The CDR3 is 11 residues long. Germline-derived CDR1 and CDR2 are SNHLY and FYNNEI. V was pared by 6 bases and J by 2 bases, with 5 bases between. The V call is TRBV2, the J call TRBJ2-7; D gene ambiguous. This clonotype was obtained from an adult with non-small cell lung cancer. The input for sequencing was peripheral blood, taken before neoadjuvant nivolumab, alone or with ipilimumab. This CDR3 reads CASRETYEQYF. The CDR3 DNA reads as TGTGCCAGCAGGGAGACCTACGAGCAGTACTTC.